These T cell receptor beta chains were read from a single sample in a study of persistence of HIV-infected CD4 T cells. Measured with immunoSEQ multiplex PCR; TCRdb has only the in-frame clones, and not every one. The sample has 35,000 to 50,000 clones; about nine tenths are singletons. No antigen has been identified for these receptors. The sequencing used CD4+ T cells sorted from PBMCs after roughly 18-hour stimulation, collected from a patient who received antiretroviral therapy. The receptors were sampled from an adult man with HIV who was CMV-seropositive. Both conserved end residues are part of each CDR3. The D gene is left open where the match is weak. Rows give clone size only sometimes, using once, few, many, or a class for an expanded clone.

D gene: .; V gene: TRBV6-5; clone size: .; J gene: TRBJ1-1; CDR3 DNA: TGTGCCAGCAGGCTCCGACAGAGATCGAACACTGAAGCTTTCTTT; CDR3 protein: CASRLRQRSNTEAFF
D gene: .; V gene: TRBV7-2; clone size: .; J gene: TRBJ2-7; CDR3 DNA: TGTGCCAGCAGCTTAGGGACTAGATTCCAGGGGGAGCAGTACTTC; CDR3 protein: CASSLGTRFQGEQYF
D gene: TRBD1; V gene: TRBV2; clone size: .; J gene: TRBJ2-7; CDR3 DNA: TGTGCCAGCAAAGGTGGGACAGGGGTGGGCGAGCAGTACTTC; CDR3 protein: CASKGGTGVGEQYF
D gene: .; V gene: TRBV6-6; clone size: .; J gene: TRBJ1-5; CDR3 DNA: TGTGCCAGCAGTCCGGACGGGCAAAGGCCCCAGCATTTT; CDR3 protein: CASSPDGQRPQHF
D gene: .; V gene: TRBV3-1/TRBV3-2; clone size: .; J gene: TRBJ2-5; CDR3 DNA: TGTGCCAGCAGCCATGCTGGGACACAGCCGGCAGAGACCCAGTACTTC; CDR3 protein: CASSHAGTQPAETQYF
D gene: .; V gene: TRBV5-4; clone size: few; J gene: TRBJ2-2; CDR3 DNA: TGTGCCAGCAGCTTGGAGGGGGGACCGAACACCGGGGAGCTGTTTTTT; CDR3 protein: CASSLEGGPNTGELFF
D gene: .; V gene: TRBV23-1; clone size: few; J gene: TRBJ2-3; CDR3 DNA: TGCGCCAGCAGTCAAGACGGGCGGGGACCTAAGACAACAGATACGCAGTATTTT; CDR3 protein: CASSQDGRGPKTTDTQYF
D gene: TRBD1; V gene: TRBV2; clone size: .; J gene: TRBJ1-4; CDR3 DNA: TGTGCCAGCCTCCCAGGGGGGAATGAAAAACTGTTTTTT; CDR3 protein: CASLPGGNEKLFF
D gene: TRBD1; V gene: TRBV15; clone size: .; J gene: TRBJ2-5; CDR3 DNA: TGTGCCACCAGCAGAGCGCAGGGGGTGATTCAAGAGACCCAGTACTTC; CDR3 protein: CATSRAQGVIQETQYF
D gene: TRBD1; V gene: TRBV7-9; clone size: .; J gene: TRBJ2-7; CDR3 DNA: TGTGCCAGCAGCTTATCCACTCTACAGGGGGAATCTAGCGAGCAGTACTTC; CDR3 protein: CASSLSTLQGESSEQYF
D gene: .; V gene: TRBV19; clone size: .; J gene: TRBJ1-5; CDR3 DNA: TGTGCCAGTAGTATCATTGCAGGGACCAATCAGCCCCAGCATTTT; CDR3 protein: CASSIIAGTNQPQHF
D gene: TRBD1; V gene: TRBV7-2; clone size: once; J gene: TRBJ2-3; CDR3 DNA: TGTGCCAGCAGCTTAAGGTTGACAGGGAACACAGATACGCAGTATTTT; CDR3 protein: CASSLRLTGNTDTQYF
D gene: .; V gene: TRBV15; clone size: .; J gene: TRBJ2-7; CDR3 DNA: TGTGCCACCAGCGTCCTGGGGAGGAGGGGGCTTGGCAACGAGCAGTACTTC; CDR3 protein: CATSVLGRRGLGNEQYF
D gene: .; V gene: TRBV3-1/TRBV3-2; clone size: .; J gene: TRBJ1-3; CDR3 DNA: TGTGCCAGCAGCCGACGGGAAATCTCTGGAAACACCATATATTTT; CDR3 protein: CASSRREISGNTIYF
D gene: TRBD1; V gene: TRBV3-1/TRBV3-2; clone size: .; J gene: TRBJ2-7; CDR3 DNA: TGTGCCAGCAGCCACCGACAGGGTTCCGAGCAGTACTTC; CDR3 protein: CASSHRQGSEQYF